This T cell receptor (beta chain) was sequenced in a study of T cell responses to AZD1222 COVID-19 vaccine. This clone has a single count. TCRdb keeps only in-frame clones here, not all; method: immunoSEQ multiplex PCR. Found here are some 150,000 clones, around 89% of them singletons; the top ten hold around 2.1%. J lost 8 bases, V lost 0 bases, and 9 bases had no gene match. This CDR3 contains 15 residues. Germline CDR1 SGDLS, CDR2 YYNGEE. The chain uses TRBV9 and TRBJ1-2, with 8 bases matching TRBD1. This TCR came from an adult in good health. Sequenced material: peripheral blood, taken on day 0 of AZD1222 vaccination. This chain's CDR3 is CASSVADGQGKGYTF. CDR3 coding DNA: TGTGCCAGCAGCGTAGCCGATGGACAGGGAAAAGGCTACACCTTC.